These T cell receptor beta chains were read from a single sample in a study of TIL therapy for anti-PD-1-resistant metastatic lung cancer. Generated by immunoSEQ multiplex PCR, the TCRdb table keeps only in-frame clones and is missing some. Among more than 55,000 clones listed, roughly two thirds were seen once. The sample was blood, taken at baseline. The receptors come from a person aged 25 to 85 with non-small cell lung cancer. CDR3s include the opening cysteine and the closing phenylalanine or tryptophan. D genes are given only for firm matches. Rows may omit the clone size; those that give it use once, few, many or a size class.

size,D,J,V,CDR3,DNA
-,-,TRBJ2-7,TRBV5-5,CASSLFRFYEQYF,TGTGCCAGCAGCTTGTTTAGGTTCTACGAGCAGTACTTC
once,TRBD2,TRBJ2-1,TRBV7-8,CASSLSRRAGGGSNEQFF,TGTGCCAGCAGCTTGAGCCGACGAGCGGGGGGCGGTAGCAATGAGCAGTTCTTC
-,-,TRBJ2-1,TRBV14,CASSQASGNKRNTEQFF,TGTGCCAGCAGCCAAGCGTCCGGGAATAAACGCAATACTGAGCAGTTCTTC
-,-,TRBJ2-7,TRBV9,CASSPDPGRSYEQYF,TGTGCCAGCAGCCCAGACCCCGGGAGATCCTACGAGCAGTACTTC
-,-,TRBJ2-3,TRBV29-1,CSVVGISSTDTQYF,TGCAGCGTTGTAGGGATCTCTAGCACAGATACGCAGTATTTT
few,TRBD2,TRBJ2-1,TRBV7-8,CASRTLADSYNEQFF,TGTGCCAGCCGGACGCTAGCGGACTCCTACAATGAGCAGTTCTTC
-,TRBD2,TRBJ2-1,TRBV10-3,CAITVAGDYNEQFF,TGTGCCATCACGGTAGCGGGAGACTACAATGAGCAGTTCTTC
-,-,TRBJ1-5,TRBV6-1,CASSERPVQVSNQPQHF,TGTGCCAGCAGTGAACGCCCCGTCCAGGTTAGCAATCAGCCCCAGCATTTT
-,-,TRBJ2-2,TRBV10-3,CAISESADTGELFF,TGTGCCATCAGTGAGTCGGCGGACACCGGGGAGCTGTTTTTT
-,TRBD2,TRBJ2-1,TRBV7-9,CASTPTSGTYNEQFF,TGTGCCAGCACCCCAACTAGCGGGACTTACAATGAGCAGTTCTTC
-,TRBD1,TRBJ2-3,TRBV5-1,CASSYTGAEPDTQYF,TGCGCCAGCAGCTATACAGGGGCCGAGCCAGATACGCAGTATTTT
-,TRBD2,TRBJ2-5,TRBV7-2,CASSFASGSETQYF,TGTGCCAGCAGTTTCGCTAGCGGCTCCGAGACCCAGTACTTC
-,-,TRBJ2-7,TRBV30,CAWSGEQPSSYEQYF,TGTGCCTGGAGTGGGGAACAGCCAAGCTCCTACGAGCAGTACTTC
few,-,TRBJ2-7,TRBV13,CASSGRFRREQYF,TGTGCCAGCAGCGGCCGATTCAGGCGCGAGCAGTACTTC
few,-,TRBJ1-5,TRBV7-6,CASSLGGGWGQPQHF,TGTGCCAGCAGCTTAGGGGGGGGATGGGGTCAGCCCCAGCATTTT
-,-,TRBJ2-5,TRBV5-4,CASSLGGAETQYF,TGTGCCAGCAGCTTGGGCGGGGCGGAGACCCAGTACTTC
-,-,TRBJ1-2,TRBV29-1,CSAMTVQDGYTF,TGCAGCGCCATGACAGTTCAGGATGGCTACACCTTC
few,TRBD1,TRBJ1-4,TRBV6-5,CASSKTGGTNEKLFF,TGTGCCAGCAGTAAGACAGGGGGCACTAATGAAAAACTGTTTTTT
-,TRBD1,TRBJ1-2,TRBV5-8,CASSLVLGGRGYTF,TGTGCCAGCAGCTTGGTCTTAGGGGGCCGCGGCTACACCTTC
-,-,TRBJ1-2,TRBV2,CASSLWDYGYTF,TGTGCCAGCAGCCTCTGGGACTATGGCTACACCTTC
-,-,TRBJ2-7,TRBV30,CAWSITRYEQYF,TGTGCCTGGAGTATCACTAGGTACGAGCAGTACTTC
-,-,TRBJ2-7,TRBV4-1,CASSRTREMAYEQYF,TGCGCCAGCAGCCGAACCAGGGAAATGGCCTACGAGCAGTACTTC
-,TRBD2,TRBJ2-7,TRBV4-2,CASSPESGSGAYEQYF,TGTGCCAGCAGCCCTGAGAGCGGGAGTGGTGCCTACGAGCAGTACTTC